Shown below are 20 T cell receptor beta chains from a single sample sequenced in a study of neoadjuvant nivolumab and ipilimumab in lung cancer. Some clones are missing from TCRdb's copy, which holds only in-frame ones; the method was immunoSEQ multiplex PCR. Of approximately 29,000 clones in the sample, about nine tenths were seen once. Sequenced material: peripheral blood, taken after neoadjuvant nivolumab, alone or with ipilimumab, at or shortly before surgery. The receptor source for this set is an adult with non-small cell lung cancer.

The chain is built from TRBV5-4 and TRBJ1-2; no reliable D call. CDR1 and CDR2 from the germline V gene are SGHNT and YYREEE (reference sequence). V lost 1 base, J lost 8 bases, and 9 bases lay in between. The CDR3 runs 12 residues. Here the CDR3 reads CASSLSVEGYTF. CDR3 bases: TGTGCCAGCAGCTTGAGTGTGGAGGGCTACACCTTC.

This clone came up once. The V call is TRBV18, the J call TRBJ1-2; D ambiguous. The CDR3 length is 13 residues. V lost 3 bases, J lost 10 bases, and 15 bases lay in between. Looked up from germline, CDR1 is KGHSH and CDR2 is LQKENI. CDR3 protein: CASSPTSPNAYTF. Written as DNA, the CDR3 is TGTGCCAGCTCACCGACATCCCCCAATGCCTACACCTTC.

A single count supports this clone. This chain's CDR3 is CASSLGLAGTDTQYF. The CDR3 DNA follows: TGTGCCAGCAGCCTCGGACTAGCCGGCACAGATACGCAGTATTTT. This chain links TRBV5-4 with TRBJ2-3, with 8 bases matching TRBD2. Germline V CDR1 and CDR2: SGHNT, YYREEE (reference sequence). The CDR3 runs 15 residues. V shed 4 bases, J shed 1 base, and the junction held 5 bases outside the gene matches. The full variable domain, completed using reference TRBV5-4 and TRBJ2-3, is ETGVTQSPTHLIKTRGQQVTLRCSSQSGHNTVSWYQQALGQGPQFIFQYYREEENGRGNFPPRFSGLQFPNYSSELNVNALELDDSALYLCASSLGLAGTDTQYFGPGTRLTVL.

The chain links TRBV15 to TRBJ1-5; a weak D match, TRBD1 (5 bases). V was trimmed by 1 base and J by 1 base, leaving 5 bases between them. The V gene's germline CDR1 is LNHNV and CDR2 YYDKDF (reference sequence). The CDR3 loop spans 14 amino acids. In DNA, the CDR3 is TGTGCCACCAGCAGAGCAGGGAGCAATCAGCCCCAGCATTTT. It specifies CATSRAGSNQPQHF.

The CDR3 nucleotides read TGTGCCAGCAGCTTAAGGGTTCTCTCTGGGGCCAACGTCCTGACTTTC. Encoded protein: CASSLRVLSGANVLTF. The genes are TRBV7-2 and TRBJ2-6; D is ambiguous. Trimming removed 2 bases from V and 0 bases from J, with 8 bases in between. CDR1 is SGHTA, CDR2 FQGNSA, per germline. The CDR3 spans 16 residues.

This CDR3 reads CSSWDRVGYTF. For the CDR3, the DNA is TGCAGTTCCTGGGACCGTGTGGGCTACACCTTC. V usage is TRBV29-1 and J usage is TRBJ1-2, with D possibly being TRBD1 (5 bases). The CDR3 totals 11 residues. The germline V gene has CDR1 SQVTM and CDR2 ANQGSEA.

This clone was seen a few times. The V call is TRBV5-8, the J call TRBJ2-1; D is uncertain. The CDR3 is made up of 17 amino acids. V dropped 0 bases and J dropped 0 bases, with 13 bases sitting between them. Germline CDR1 is SGHTS and CDR2 is YDEGEE. The chain's CDR3 is CASSLAPGVDSYNEQFF. The CDR3, as DNA: TGTGCCAGCAGCTTGGCCCCAGGCGTTGACTCCTACAATGAGCAGTTCTTC.

The chain carries TRBV5-1 and TRBJ1-6; possibly TRBD1 for D (5 bases). Trimming shortened V by 0 bases and J by 10 bases, and 14 bases separated the two germline ends. Germline loops: CDR1 SGHRS, CDR2 YFSETQ. The CDR3 spans 15 residues. CDR3: CASSLETGTKSPLHF. CDR3 DNA: TGCGCCAGCAGCTTGGAAACCGGGACTAAATCACCCCTCCACTTT. Using reference TRBV5-1 and TRBJ1-6 for the parts outside the CDR3, the full variable domain is KAGVTQTPRYLIKTRGQQVTLSCSPISGHRSVSWYQQTPGQGLQFLFEYFSETQRNKGNFPGRFSGRQFSNSRSEMNVSTLELGDSALYLCASSLETGTKSPLHFGNGTRLTVT.

The rearrangement links TRBV15 to TRBJ2-7, with D unresolved. The length of the CDR3 is 13 residues. The V end lost 0 bases, the J end lost 0 bases, and 3 bases lay between the germline ends. CDR1 and CDR2 from the germline V gene are LNHNV and YYDKDF (reference sequence). As DNA, the CDR3 is TGTGCCACCAGCAGAGACTCCTCCTACGAGCAGTACTTC. Its protein is CATSRDSSYEQYF. Looking up the rest from reference TRBV15 and TRBJ2-7 gives the full variable domain: DAMVIQNPRYQVTQFGKPVTLSCSQTLNHNVMYWYQQKSSQAPKLLFHYYDKDFNNEADTPDNFQSRRPNTSFCFLDIRSPGLGDTAMYLCATSRDSSYEQYFGPGTRLTVT.

The J gene is TRBJ2-7, the V gene TRBV2; no reliable D call. The CDR3 has 11 amino acids. Trimming took off 6 bases at V and 4 bases at J, with 7 bases between the two ends. CDR1 and CDR2 (germline): SNHLY, FYNNEI. The CDR3 coding sequence is TGTGCCAGCAGAAGGCAATACGAGCAGTACTTC. Amino acid sequence: CASRRQYEQYF.

This clone occurred once. CDR3 protein: CASSLDGTWNSPLHF. The CDR3, as DNA: TGTGCCAGCAGCTTAGATGGGACCTGGAATTCACCCCTCCACTTT. This chain links TRBV7-9 with TRBJ1-6, with D perhaps matching TRBD1 (5 bases). The CDR3 is made up of 15 amino acids. The V gene's germline CDR1 is SEHNR and CDR2 FQNEAQ (reference sequence). V lost 1 base and J lost 7, with 11 bases in between.

This chain links TRBV29-1 with TRBJ2-3, with 11 bases identical to TRBD2. CDR3 length: 14 residues. CDR1 and CDR2 (germline): SQVTM, ANQGSEA. Trimming removed 5 bases from V and 8 bases from J; junction bases left unmatched: 9. CDR3 sequence: CSVNSGTSGGTQYF. The DNA for the CDR3 is TGCAGCGTTAATTCCGGGACTAGCGGAGGTACGCAGTATTTT.

The V and J genes are TRBV6-6 and TRBJ2-1; 9 nucleotides line up with TRBD1. The germline CDR1 and CDR2 sequences are MNHNY and SVGAGI (reference sequence). Unmatched junction bases numbered 15, after V lost 7 bases and J lost 8 bases. The length of the CDR3 is 16 residues. The CDR3 loop is CASKNRPGTGIDEQFF. The CDR3 bases are TGTGCCAGCAAAAATAGACCCGGGACAGGGATCGATGAGCAGTTCTTC.

The chain has TRBV7-9 and TRBJ2-1; 10 bases line up with TRBD2. The germline gives CDR1 SEHNR, CDR2 FQNEAQ (reference sequence). The trim removed 5 bases at V and 6 bases at J, leaving 10 bases unmatched. The CDR3 has 16 amino acids. The CDR3 protein is CASSRSSGGAFNEQFF. The DNA of the CDR3 is TGTGCCAGCAGCCGATCAAGCGGGGGGGCATTCAATGAGCAGTTCTTC.

This clone showed up just once. This chain joins TRBV6-5 and TRBJ1-4; D uncertain. CDR3 length: 15 residues. With 8 bases removed from V and 10 bases from J, the gap between germline ends came to 23 bases. Germline CDR1 and CDR2: MNHEY and SVGAGI. The CDR3 here is CASSTARGGRRKLFF. The CDR3 DNA follows: TGTGCCAGCTCCACAGCGCGAGGTGGGAGGAGAAAACTGTTTTTT.

The count of this clone is one. The chain is built from TRBV7-2 and TRBJ1-2; D remains unclear. Between the trimmed V and J ends, which lost 7 bases and 8 bases, there was a span of 14 bases. The CDR3 length is 12 residues. Germline V gene sequence: CDR1 SGHTA, CDR2 FQGNSA. For the CDR3, the DNA is TGTGCCAGCAACCCCGTGGGCCTGGGCTACACCTTC. As protein: CASNPVGLGYTF.

The rearrangement uses TRBV6-1 and TRBJ1-6, with D perhaps TRBD1 (5 bases). Germline V gene data show CDR1 as MNHNS and CDR2 as SASEGT. The germline V and J ends were trimmed by 1 base and 9 bases, with 13 bases remaining between them. CDR3 size: 15 residues. This CDR3 is CASSEVVGDGSPLHF. As DNA, the CDR3 is TGTGCCAGCAGTGAAGTGGTAGGGGACGGTTCACCCCTCCACTTT.

The chain combines TRBV29-1 with TRBJ1-2; D might be TRBD1 (5 bases). The CDR3 spans 12 residues. CDR1 is SQVTM and CDR2 is ANQGSEA in the germline V gene. The V end lost 3 bases, the J end lost 8 bases, and 13 bases lay between the germline ends. In DNA form, the CDR3 reads TGCAGCGTTGACACGGGGCTACAAGGCTACACCTTC. Translated: CSVDTGLQGYTF.

The chain carries TRBV5-4 and TRBJ2-3; 8 nucleotides agree with TRBD1. This CDR3 is built from 16 residues. CDR1 SGHNT and CDR2 YYREEE come from the germline V gene (reference sequence). With 6 bases clipped from V and 0 bases from J, the junction kept 9 bases outside the gene matches. The CDR3: CASTSPGQASTDTQYF. For the CDR3, the DNA is TGTGCCAGCACCTCTCCGGGACAGGCTAGCACAGATACGCAGTATTTT.

The gene calls are TRBV7-9 and TRBJ1-6; D not certain. CDR1 is SEHNR and CDR2 is FQNEAQ in the germline V gene (reference sequence). V was trimmed by 2 bases and J by 8 bases, leaving 7 bases between them. The CDR3 runs 13 residues. CDR3 loop: CASSLNQDSPLHF. CDR3 sequence (DNA): TGTGCCAGCAGCTTAAATCAGGATTCACCCCTCCACTTT.